This T cell receptor beta chain stems from a study of T cells after yellow fever vaccination. Study conclusions and caveats: Peaking on day 5 versus 15, the secondary response was faster but weaker.

The V end was cut by 6 bases, the J end by 3 bases, with 9 bases between. CDR3 size: 12 residues. Germline-derived CDR1 and CDR2 are MNHNS and SASEGT. This clonotype has more than one count but fewer than ten. Its antigen remains unidentified. The TCR cDNA carried a universal primer site and UMIs from 5'RACE template switching. Via MiXCR, TCRdb re-called the 5' RACE reads, giving one row per CDR3 protein. The sample holds some 350,000 distinct CDR3 sequences, around 4.1% seen once. The V gene is TRBV6-1, the J gene TRBJ2-7; D is undetermined. The input for sequencing was PBMCs, taken 5 days after the yellow fever booster vaccination. The sequence came from a man aged 18 to 29 who received the YFV17D yellow fever vaccine. The chain's CDR3 is CASRDDIYEQYV. In DNA form, the CDR3 reads TGTGCCAGCAGGGATGACATCTACGAGCAGTACGTC.